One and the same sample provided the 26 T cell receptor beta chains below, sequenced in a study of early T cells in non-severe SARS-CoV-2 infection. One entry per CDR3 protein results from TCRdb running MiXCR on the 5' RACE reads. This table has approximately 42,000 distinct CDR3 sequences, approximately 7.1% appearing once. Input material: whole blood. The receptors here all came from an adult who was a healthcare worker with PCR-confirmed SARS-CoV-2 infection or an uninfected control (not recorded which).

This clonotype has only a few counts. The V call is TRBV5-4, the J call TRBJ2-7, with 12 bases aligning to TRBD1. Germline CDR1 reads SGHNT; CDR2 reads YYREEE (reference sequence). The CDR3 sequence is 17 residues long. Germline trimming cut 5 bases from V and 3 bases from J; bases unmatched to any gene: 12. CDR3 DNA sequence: TGTGCCAGCAGGGCCGGGACAGGGGGCCATCAGTACTACGAGCAGTACTTC. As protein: CASRAGTGGHQYYEQYF.

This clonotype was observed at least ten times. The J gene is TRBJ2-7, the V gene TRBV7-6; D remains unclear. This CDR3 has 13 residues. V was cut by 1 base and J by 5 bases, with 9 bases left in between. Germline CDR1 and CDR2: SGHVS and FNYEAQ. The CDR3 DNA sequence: TGTGCCAGCAGCTTAGTTCGGCCCGACGAGCAGTACTTC. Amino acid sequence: CASSLVRPDEQYF.

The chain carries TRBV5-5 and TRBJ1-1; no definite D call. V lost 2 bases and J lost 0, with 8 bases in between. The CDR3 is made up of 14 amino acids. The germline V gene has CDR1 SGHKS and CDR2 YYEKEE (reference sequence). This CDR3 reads CASSFRAMNTEAFF. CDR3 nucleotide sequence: TGTGCCAGCAGCTTCCGGGCGATGAACACTGAAGCTTTCTTT.

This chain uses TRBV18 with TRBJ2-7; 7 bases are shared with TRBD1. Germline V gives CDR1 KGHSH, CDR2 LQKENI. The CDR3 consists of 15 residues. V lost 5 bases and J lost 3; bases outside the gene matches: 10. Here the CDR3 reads CASSNTGTANYEQYF. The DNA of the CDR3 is TGTGCCAGCTCAAATACCGGGACAGCCAACTACGAGCAGTACTTC. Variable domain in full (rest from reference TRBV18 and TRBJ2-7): NAGVMQNPRHLVRRRGQEARLRCSPMKGHSHVYWYRQLPEEGLKFMVYLQKENIIDESGMPKERFSAEFPKEGPSILRIQQVVRGDSAAYFCASSNTGTANYEQYFGPGTRLTVT.

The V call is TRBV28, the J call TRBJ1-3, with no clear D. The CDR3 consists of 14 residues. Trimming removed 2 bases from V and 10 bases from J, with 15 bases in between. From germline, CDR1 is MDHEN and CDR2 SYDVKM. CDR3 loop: CASSLAQARETIYF. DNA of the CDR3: TGTGCCAGCAGTTTAGCTCAGGCCCGAGAAACCATATATTTT.

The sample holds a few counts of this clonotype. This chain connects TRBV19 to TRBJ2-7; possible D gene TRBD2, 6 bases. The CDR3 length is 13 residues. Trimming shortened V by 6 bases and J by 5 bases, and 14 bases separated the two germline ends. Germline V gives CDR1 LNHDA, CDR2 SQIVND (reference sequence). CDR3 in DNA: TGTGCCAGTAGCACCGGGACTCCCGACGAGCAGTACTTC. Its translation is CASSTGTPDEQYF. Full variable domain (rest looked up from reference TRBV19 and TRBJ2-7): DGGITQSPKYLFRKEGQNVTLSCEQNLNHDAMYWYRQDPGQGLRLIYYSQIVNDFQKGDIAEGYSVSREKKESFPLTVTSAQKNPTAFYLCASSTGTPDEQYFGPGTRLTVT.

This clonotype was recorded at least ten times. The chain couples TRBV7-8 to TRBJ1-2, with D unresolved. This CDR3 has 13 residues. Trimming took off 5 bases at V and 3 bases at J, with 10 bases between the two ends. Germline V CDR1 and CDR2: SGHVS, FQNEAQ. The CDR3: CASSLRSDYGYTF. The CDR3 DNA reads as TGTGCCAGCAGCCTAAGATCCGACTATGGCTACACCTTC.

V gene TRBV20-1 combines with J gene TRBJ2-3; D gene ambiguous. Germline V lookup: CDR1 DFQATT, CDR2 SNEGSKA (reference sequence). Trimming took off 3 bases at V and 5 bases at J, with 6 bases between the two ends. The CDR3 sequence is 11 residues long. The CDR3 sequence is CSASTRDTQYF. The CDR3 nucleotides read TGCAGTGCTAGCACCCGAGATACGCAGTATTTT.

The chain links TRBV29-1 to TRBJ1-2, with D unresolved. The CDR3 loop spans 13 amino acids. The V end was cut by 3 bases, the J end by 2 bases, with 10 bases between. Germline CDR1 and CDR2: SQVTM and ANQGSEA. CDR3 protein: CSVDIARNYGYTF. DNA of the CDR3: TGCAGCGTTGATATCGCGAGAAACTATGGCTACACCTTC.

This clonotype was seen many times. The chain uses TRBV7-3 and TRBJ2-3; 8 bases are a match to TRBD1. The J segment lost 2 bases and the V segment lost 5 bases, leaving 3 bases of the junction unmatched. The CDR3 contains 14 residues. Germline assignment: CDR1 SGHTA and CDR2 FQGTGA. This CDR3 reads CASSRTGTTDTQYF. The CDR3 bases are TGTGCCAGCAGCCGGACAGGGACCACAGATACGCAGTATTTT.

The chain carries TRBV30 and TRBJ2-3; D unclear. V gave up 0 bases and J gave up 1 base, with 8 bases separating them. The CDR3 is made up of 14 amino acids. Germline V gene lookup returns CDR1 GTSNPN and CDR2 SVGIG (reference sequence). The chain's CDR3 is CAWSVGHRTDTQYF. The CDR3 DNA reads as TGTGCCTGGAGTGTTGGGCACCGCACAGATACGCAGTATTTT.

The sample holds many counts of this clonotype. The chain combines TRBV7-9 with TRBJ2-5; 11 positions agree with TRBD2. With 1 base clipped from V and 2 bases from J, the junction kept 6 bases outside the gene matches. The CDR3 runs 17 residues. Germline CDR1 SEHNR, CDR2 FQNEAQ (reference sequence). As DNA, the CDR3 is TGTGCCAGCAGCTTAGTGGGACTAGCGGCCTTACAAGAGACCCAGTACTTC. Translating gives CASSLVGLAALQETQYF.

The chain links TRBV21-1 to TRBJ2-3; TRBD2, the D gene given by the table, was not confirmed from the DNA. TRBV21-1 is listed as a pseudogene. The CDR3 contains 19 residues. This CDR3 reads CASSKVPGSEQRNTDTQYF. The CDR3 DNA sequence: TGTGCCAGCAGCAAAGTTCCAGGATCCGAACAGCGGAACACAGATACGCAGTATTTT.

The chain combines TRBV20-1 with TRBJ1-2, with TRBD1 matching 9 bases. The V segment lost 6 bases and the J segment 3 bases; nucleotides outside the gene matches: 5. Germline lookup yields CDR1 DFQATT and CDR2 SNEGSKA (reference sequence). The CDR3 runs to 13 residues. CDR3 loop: CSAPGQGDYGYTF. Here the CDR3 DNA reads TGCAGTGCCCCGGGACAGGGAGACTATGGCTACACCTTC.

This CDR3 is CSAGTGLATEAFF. CDR3 in DNA: TGCAGTGCTGGGACAGGGTTGGCCACTGAAGCTTTCTTT. V is TRBV20-1 and J is TRBJ1-1; 9 bases agree with TRBD1. V dropped 5 bases and J dropped 4; count of bases not matched to a gene: 5. From germline, CDR1 is DFQATT and CDR2 SNEGSKA (reference sequence). There are 13 residues in the CDR3.

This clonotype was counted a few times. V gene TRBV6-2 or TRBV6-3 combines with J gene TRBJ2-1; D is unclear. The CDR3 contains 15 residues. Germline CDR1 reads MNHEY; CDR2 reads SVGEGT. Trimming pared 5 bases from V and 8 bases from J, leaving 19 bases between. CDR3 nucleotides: TGTGCCAGCAGTCCTTCCGGCTTCGACACCCATGAGCAGTTCTTC. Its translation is CASSPSGFDTHEQFF.

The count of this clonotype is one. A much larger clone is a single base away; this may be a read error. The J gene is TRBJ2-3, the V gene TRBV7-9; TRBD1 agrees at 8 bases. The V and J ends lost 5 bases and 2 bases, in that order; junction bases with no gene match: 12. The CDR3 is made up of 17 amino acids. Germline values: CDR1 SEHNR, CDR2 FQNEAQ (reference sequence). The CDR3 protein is CASSTTSGTGHTDTQYF. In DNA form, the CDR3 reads TGTGCCAGCAGCACGACTTCCGGGACAGGCCACACAGATACGCAGTATTTT.

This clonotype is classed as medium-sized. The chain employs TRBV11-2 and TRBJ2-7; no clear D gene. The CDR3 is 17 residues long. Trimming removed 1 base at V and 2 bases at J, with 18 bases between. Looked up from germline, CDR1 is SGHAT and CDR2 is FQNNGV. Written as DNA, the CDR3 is TGTGCCAGCAGCTTAGTAGACGGCGGACCGAATACCTACGAGCAGTACTTC. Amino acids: CASSLVDGGPNTYEQYF.

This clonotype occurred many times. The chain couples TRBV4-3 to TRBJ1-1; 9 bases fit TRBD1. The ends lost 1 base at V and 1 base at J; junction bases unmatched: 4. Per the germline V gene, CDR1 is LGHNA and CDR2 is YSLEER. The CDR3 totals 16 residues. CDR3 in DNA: TGCGCCAGCAGCCAAGGAAGGGGACAGGGGAACACTGAAGCTTTCTTT. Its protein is CASSQGRGQGNTEAFF.

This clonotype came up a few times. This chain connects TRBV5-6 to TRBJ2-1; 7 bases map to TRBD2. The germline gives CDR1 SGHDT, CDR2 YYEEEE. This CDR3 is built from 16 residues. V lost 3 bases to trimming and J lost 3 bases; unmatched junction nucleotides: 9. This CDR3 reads CASSSAGRGSYNEQFF. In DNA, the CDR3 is TGTGCCAGCAGCTCGGCGGGGAGGGGAAGCTACAATGAGCAGTTCTTC. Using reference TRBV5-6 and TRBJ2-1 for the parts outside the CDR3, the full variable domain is DAGVTQSPTHLIKTRGQQVTLRCSPKSGHDTVSWYQQALGQGPQFIFQYYEEEERQRGNFPDRFSGHQFPNYSSELNVNALLLGDSALYLCASSSAGRGSYNEQFFGPGTRLTVL.

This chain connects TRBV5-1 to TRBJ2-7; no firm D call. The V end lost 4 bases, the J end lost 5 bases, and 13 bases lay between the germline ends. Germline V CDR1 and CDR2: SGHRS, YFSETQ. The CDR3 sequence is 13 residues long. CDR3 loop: CASSHLGTHEQYF. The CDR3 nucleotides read TGCGCCAGCAGCCACCTAGGAACGCACGAGCAGTACTTC.

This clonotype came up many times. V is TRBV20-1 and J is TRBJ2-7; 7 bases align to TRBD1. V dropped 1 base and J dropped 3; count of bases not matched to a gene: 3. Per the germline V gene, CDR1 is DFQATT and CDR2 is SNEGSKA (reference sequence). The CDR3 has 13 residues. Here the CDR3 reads CSARGQGDYEQYF. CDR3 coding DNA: TGCAGTGCTAGAGGACAGGGCGACTACGAGCAGTACTTC.

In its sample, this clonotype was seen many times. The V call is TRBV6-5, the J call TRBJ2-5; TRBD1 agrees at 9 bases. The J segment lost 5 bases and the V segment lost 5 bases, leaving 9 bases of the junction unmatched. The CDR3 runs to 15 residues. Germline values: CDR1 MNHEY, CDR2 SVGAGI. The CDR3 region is CASSPRDRVHETQYF. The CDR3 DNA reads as TGTGCCAGCAGTCCCCGGGACAGGGTCCATGAGACCCAGTACTTC.

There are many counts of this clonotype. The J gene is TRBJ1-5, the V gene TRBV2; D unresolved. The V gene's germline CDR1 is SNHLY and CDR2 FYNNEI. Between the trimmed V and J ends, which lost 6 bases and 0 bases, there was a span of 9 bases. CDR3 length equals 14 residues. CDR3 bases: TGTGCCAGCAGGGATTGGAATAGCAATCAGCCCCAGCATTTT. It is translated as CASRDWNSNQPQHF.

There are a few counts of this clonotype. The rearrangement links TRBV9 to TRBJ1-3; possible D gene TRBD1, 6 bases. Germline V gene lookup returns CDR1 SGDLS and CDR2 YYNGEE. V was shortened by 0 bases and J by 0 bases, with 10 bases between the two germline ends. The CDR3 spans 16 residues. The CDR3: CASSVEGGLSGNTIYF. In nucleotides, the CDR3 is TGTGCCAGCAGCGTAGAAGGGGGGCTCTCTGGAAACACCATATATTTT.

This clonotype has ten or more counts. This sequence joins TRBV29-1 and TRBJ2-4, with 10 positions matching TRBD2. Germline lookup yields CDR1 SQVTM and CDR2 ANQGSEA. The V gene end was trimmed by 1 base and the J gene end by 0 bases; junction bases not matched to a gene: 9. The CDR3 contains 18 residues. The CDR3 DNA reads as TGCAGCGTTGAAGTAGCTAGCGGGGGATATATAGCCAAAAACATTCAGTACTTC. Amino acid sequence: CSVEVASGGYIAKNIQYF. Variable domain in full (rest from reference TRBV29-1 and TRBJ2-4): SAVISQKPSRDICQRGTSLTIQCQVDSQVTMMFWYRQQPGQSLTLIATANQGSEATYESGFVIDKFPISRPNLTFSTLTVSNMSPEDSSIYLCSVEVASGGYIAKNIQYFGAGTRLSVL.